Shown below are 7 T cell receptor beta chains from a single sample sequenced in a study of identifying expanded T cells in peripheral blood. Here immunoSEQ multiplex PCR was the method, and the copy in TCRdb shows in-frame clones only, minus some. The sample consists of approximately 81,000 clones, 84% of them appearing once. Input material: blood. The receptors originated from a person between 18 and 69 years old in good health.

Written as DNA, the CDR3 is TGTGCCAGCAGTTTATGGTCTCAGGGTAGAGGCGAGCAGTACTTC. It translates to CASSLWSQGRGEQYF. The chain combines TRBV28 with TRBJ2-7; D is possibly TRBD1 (5 bases). CDR3 length: 15 amino acids. The V end lost 0 bases, the J end lost 6 bases, and 15 bases lay between the germline ends. From germline, CDR1 is MDHEN and CDR2 SYDVKM.

The chain recombines TRBV5-1 with TRBJ2-5; 7 bases line up with TRBD2. CDR1 and CDR2 (germline): SGHRS, YFSETQ. CDR3 length: 13 residues. V trimming: 2 bases; J trimming: 5 bases; junction bases outside the gene matches: 3. CDR3 protein: CASSFRRGETQYF. As DNA, the CDR3 is TGCGCCAGCAGCTTCCGGCGGGGGGAGACCCAGTACTTC.

The genes are TRBV28 and TRBJ2-3, with no clear D. The V and J ends lost 5 bases and 12 bases respectively, with 18 bases between them. CDR1 is MDHEN, CDR2 SYDVKM, per germline. The CDR3 totals 13 residues. The CDR3 DNA reads as TGTGCCAGCAGTCCCGGTGGTCTTCGGGTACAGTATTTT. This encodes CASSPGGLRVQYF. The variable domain in full, with the rest retrieved from reference TRBV28 and TRBJ2-3, is DVKVTQSSRYLVKRTGEKVFLECVQDMDHENMFWYRQDPGLGLRLIYFSYDVKMKEKGDIPEGYSVSREKKERFSLILESASTNQTSMYLCASSPGGLRVQYFGPGTRLTVL.

This chain joins TRBV7-8 and TRBJ2-7, with 9 bases fitting TRBD2. Unmatched junction bases numbered 5, after V lost 0 bases and J lost 5 bases. The CDR3 loop spans 15 amino acids. Germline CDR1 reads SGHVS; CDR2 reads FQNEAQ. The CDR3 bases are TGTGCCAGCAGCTTAGCTAGCGGGAGTGCGAACGAGCAGTACTTC. As protein: CASSLASGSANEQYF.

The V call is TRBV4-3, the J call TRBJ1-1; no reliable D call. V was shortened by 1 base and J by 4 bases, with 7 bases between the two germline ends. Looked up from germline, CDR1 is LGHNA and CDR2 is YSLEER. The CDR3 has 13 amino acids. The CDR3 sequence: CASSQVGGTEAFF. CDR3 coding DNA: TGCGCCAGCAGCCAAGTAGGCGGCACTGAAGCTTTCTTT.

This chain links TRBV15 with TRBJ2-2; D is perhaps TRBD1 (6 bases). Germline values: CDR1 LNHNV, CDR2 YYDKDF (reference sequence). The CDR3 loop spans 13 amino acids. The V and J ends lost 9 bases and 7 bases respectively, with 15 bases between them. The CDR3, as DNA: TGTGCCACATCCTGGGGGCGGAACGGGGAGCTGTTTTTT. Residues: CATSWGRNGELFF.

The chain couples TRBV29-1 to TRBJ2-7; 8 nucleotides agree with TRBD1. The CDR3 covers 13 residues. Losses at the gene ends were 6 bases for V and 7 bases for J; bases not matched to a gene: 11. CDR1 SQVTM and CDR2 ANQGSEA come from the germline V gene. CDR3 amino acids: CSVLRQGAGEQYF. DNA of the CDR3: TGCAGCGTCTTACGGCAGGGGGCGGGGGAGCAGTACTTC.